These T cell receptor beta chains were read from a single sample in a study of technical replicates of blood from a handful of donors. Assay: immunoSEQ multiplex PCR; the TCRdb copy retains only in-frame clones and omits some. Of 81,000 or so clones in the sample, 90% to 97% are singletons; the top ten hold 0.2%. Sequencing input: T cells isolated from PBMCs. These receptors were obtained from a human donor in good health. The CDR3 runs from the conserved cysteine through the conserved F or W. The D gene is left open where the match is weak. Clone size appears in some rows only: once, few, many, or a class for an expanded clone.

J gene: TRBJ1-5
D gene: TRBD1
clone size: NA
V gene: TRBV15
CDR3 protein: CATKRGGAGGLNQPQHF
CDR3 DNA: TGTGCCACCAAGAGAGGGGGGGCAGGGGGCTTGAATCAGCCCCAGCATTTT

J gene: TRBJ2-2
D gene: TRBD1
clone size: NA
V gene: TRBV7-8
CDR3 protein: CASSPQGAYTGELFF
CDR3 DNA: TGTGCCAGCAGCCCCCAGGGGGCGTACACCGGGGAGCTGTTTTTT

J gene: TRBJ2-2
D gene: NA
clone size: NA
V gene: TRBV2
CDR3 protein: CASRPLAGGELFF
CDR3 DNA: TGTGCCAGCAGACCACTAGCAGGGGGGGAGCTGTTTTTT

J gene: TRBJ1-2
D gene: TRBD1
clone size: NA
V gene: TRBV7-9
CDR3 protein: CASSWSTGELSGGYTF
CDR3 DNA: TGTGCCAGCAGCTGGTCGACAGGGGAACTGAGTGGTGGCTACACCTTC

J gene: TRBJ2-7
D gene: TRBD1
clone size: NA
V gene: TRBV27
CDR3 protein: CASSSLRTGAEQYF
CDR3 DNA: TGTGCCAGCAGTTCCCTTCGGACAGGGGCCGAGCAGTACTTC

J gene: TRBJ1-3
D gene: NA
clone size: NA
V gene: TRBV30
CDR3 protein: CAWRGLSGNTIYF
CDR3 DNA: TGTGCCTGGAGGGGGCTCTCTGGAAACACCATATATTTT

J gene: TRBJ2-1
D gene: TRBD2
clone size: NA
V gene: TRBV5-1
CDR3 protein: CASSLLAGGTNEQFF
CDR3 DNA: TGCGCCAGCAGCCTCCTAGCGGGAGGCACCAATGAGCAGTTCTTC

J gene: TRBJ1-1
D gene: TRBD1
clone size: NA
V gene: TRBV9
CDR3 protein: CASSLTLNRGGNTEAFF
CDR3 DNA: TGTGCCAGCAGCTTGACCTTAAACAGGGGTGGGAACACTGAAGCTTTCTTT

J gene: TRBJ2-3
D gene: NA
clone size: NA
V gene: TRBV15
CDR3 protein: CATSNPTGKDTDTQYF
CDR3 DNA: TGTGCCACCAGCAACCCGACCGGGAAGGACACAGATACGCAGTATTTT

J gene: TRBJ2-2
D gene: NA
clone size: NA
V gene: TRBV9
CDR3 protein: CASSERGGTGELFF
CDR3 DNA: TGTGCCAGCAGCGAAAGGGGGGGCACCGGGGAGCTGTTTTTT

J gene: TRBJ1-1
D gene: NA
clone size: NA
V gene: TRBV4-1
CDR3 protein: CASSQLTGTSRTEAFF
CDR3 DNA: TGCGCCAGCAGCCAACTTACCGGGACATCGCGCACTGAAGCTTTCTTT

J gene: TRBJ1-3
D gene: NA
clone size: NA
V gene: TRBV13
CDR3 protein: CASTWQETGGNTIYF
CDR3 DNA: TGTGCCAGCACTTGGCAGGAGACAGGTGGAAACACCATATATTTT

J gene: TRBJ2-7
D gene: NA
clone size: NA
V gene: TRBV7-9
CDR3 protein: CASSNPGLRAPYEQYF
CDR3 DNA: TGTGCCAGCAGCAATCCGGGACTTCGAGCCCCCTACGAGCAGTACTTC

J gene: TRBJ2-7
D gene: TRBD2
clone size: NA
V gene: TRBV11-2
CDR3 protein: CASSLVAGAYEQYF
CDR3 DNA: TGTGCCAGCAGCTTAGTAGCGGGAGCCTACGAGCAGTACTTC

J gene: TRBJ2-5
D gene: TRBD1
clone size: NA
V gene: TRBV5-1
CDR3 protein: CASTTGTGKQETQYF
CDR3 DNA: TGCGCCAGTACGACCGGGACAGGGAAACAAGAGACCCAGTACTTC

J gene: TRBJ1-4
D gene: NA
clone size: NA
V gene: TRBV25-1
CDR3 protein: CASSEGTGWGTNEKLFF
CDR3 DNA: TGTGCCAGCAGTGAGGGCACAGGGTGGGGGACCAATGAAAAACTGTTTTTT

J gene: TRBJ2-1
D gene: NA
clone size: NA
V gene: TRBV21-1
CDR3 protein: CASSAQVVAGVDGISYNEQFF
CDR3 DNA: TGTGCCAGCAGCGCCCAAGTGGTAGCGGGAGTGGATGGCATCTCCTACAATGAGCAGTTCTTC

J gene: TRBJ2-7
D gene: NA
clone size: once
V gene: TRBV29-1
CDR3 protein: CSAGEGTTDEQYF
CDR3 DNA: TGCAGCGCGGGAGAGGGGACGACCGACGAGCAGTACTTC

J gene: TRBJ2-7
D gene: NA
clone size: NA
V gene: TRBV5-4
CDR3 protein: CASTPGGTGDTEQYF
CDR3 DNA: TGTGCCAGCACCCCTGGGGGGACGGGTGACACCGAGCAGTACTTC

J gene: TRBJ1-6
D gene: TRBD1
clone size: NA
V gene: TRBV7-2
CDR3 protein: CASSIPGQGFSPLHF
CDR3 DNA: TGTGCCAGCAGCATACCGGGACAGGGGTTTTCACCCCTCCACTTT

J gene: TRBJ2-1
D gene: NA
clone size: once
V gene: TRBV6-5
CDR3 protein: CASSYSSGNNEQFF
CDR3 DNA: TGTGCCAGCAGTTACTCTAGCGGTAACAATGAGCAGTTCTTC

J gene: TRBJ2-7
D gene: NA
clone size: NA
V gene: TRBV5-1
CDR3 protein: CASSLQRGYEQYF
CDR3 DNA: TGCGCCAGCAGCCTCCAGAGAGGCTACGAGCAGTACTTC

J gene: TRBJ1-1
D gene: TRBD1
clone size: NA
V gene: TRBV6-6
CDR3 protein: CASSTGAEAFF
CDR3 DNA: TGTGCCAGCAGTACAGGGGCTGAAGCTTTCTTT

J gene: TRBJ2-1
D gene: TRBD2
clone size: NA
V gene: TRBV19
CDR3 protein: CASSTIAGSYNEQFF
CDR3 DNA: TGTGCCAGTAGTACCATAGCGGGATCCTACAATGAGCAGTTCTTC

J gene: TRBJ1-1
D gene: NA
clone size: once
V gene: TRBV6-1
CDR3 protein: CASDRWGVTEAFF
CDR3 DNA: TGTGCCAGCGATCGATGGGGGGTCACTGAAGCTTTCTTT

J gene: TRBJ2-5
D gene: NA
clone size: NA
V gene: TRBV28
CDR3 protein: CASSQGGRNRETQYF
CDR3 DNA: TGTGCCAGCAGCCAGGGGGGCCGAAATCGGGAGACCCAGTACTTC

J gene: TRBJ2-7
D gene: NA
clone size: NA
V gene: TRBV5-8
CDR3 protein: CASTQQEPAYEQYF
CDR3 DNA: TGTGCCAGCACACAACAGGAGCCGGCCTACGAGCAGTACTTC

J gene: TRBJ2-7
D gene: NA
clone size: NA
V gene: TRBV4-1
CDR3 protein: CASSLTEGRLHEQYF
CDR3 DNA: TGCGCCAGCAGCCTCACGGAGGGGAGGCTCCACGAGCAGTACTTC

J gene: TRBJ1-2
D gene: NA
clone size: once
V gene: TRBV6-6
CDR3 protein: CASSYDQSYGYTF
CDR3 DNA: TGTGCCAGCAGTTACGATCAGTCCTATGGCTACACCTTC

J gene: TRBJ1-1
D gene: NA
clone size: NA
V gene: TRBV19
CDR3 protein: CASSIRQMNTEAFF
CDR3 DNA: TGTGCCAGTAGTATTAGACAGATGAACACTGAAGCTTTCTTT

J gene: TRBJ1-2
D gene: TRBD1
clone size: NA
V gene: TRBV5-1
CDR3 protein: CASGPPRGTSGYTF
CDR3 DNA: TGCGCCAGCGGCCCCCCCAGGGGGACGTCTGGCTACACCTTC

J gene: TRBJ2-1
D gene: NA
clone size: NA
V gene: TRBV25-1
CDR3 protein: CASSELWARGNEQFF
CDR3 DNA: TGTGCCAGCAGTGAATTGTGGGCCAGGGGTAATGAGCAGTTCTTC

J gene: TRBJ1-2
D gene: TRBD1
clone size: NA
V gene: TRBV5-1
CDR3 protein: CASSVGTGLFYGYTF
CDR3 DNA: TGCGCCAGCAGCGTAGGGACAGGACTTTTCTATGGCTACACCTTC

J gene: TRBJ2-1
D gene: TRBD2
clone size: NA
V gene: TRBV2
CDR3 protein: CASSQGGNVYNEQFF
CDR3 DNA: TGTGCCAGCAGTCAGGGAGGGAACGTCTACAATGAGCAGTTCTTC

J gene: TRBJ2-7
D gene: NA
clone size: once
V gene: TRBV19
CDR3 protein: CASSPGDDYEQYF
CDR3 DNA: TGTGCCAGTAGTCCAGGGGACGACTACGAGCAGTACTTC

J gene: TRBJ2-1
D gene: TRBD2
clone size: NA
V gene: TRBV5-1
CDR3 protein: CASSFRGDNEQFF
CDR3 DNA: TGCGCCAGCAGCTTTCGGGGGGACAATGAGCAGTTCTTC

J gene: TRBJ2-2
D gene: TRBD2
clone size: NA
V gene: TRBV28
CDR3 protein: CASTRREGNTGELFF
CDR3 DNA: TGTGCCAGCACCAGGCGGGAGGGGAACACCGGGGAGCTGTTTTTT

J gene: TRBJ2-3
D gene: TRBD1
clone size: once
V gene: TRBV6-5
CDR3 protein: CASRSLGQGTDTQYF
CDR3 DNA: TGTGCCAGCAGATCACTTGGACAGGGTACAGATACGCAGTATTTT

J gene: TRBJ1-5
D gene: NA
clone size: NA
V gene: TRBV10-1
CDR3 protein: CAGHRRGSNQPQHF
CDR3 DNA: TGCGCCGGCCACAGGAGGGGTAGCAATCAGCCCCAGCATTTT

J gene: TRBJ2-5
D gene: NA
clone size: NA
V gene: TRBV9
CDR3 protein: CASSVGAGAETQYF
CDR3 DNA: TGTGCCAGCAGCGTAGGAGCAGGGGCGGAGACCCAGTACTTC

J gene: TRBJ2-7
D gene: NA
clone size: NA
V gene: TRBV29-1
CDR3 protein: CTRSGGPKPDEQYF
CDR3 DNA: TGCACCCGTTCGGGGGGCCCGAAGCCCGACGAGCAGTACTTC

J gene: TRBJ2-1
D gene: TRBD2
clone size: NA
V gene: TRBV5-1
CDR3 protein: CASSIAGPARNEQFF
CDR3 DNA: TGCGCCAGCAGCATAGCGGGACCAGCCAGAAATGAGCAGTTCTTC